The 7 T cell receptor beta chains presented below share a single source sample, sequenced in a study of T-cell memory formation after mild COVID-19. TCRdb re-derived calls from the 5' RACE reads in MiXCR, one entry per CDR3 protein. This sample has 450,000 to 700,000 distinct CDR3 sequences, with about a sixth found just once. Sequenced input: PBMCs or a T cell subset sorted from them (not recorded which). These receptor sequences come from an adult woman who had mild COVID-19 (a few samples of this study predate the infection). Cell type and time point are not known.

As DNA, the CDR3 is TGTGCCAGCAGCCGGGCCATGGGAGAGACCCAGTACTTC. Residues: CASSRAMGETQYF. The genes are TRBV7-8 and TRBJ2-5; D ambiguous. Trimming removed 5 bases at V and 4 bases at J, with 11 bases between. This CDR3 comprises 13 residues. Germline V lookup: CDR1 SGHVS, CDR2 FQNEAQ. Drawing the rest from reference TRBV7-8 and TRBJ2-5, the complete variable domain is GAGVSQSPRYKVAKRGQDVALRCDPISGHVSLFWYQQALGQGPEFLTYFQNEAQLDKSGLPSDRFFAERPEGSVSTLKIQRTQQEDSAVYLCASSRAMGETQYFGPGTRLLVL.

In this sample, this clonotype turned up a few times. The rearrangement joins TRBV21-1 to TRBJ2-4; the table assigns TRBD1, which was not confirmed against the DNA. TRBV21-1 is given as a pseudogene. This CDR3 is built from 17 residues. This CDR3 is CASSKVAAGVTKNIQYF. DNA for the CDR3: TGTGCCAGCAGCAAAGTCGCGGCAGGGGTTACCAAAAACATTCAGTACTTC.

The J gene is TRBJ2-1, the V gene TRBV5-4; TRBD1 aligns across 9 bases. CDR1 is SGHNT, CDR2 YYREEE, per germline (reference sequence). The CDR3 has 15 residues. J lost 5 bases, V lost 7 bases, and 10 bases had no gene match. The CDR3 DNA follows: TGTGCCAGCGAACGAACGGGACAGGGTGACAATGAGCAGTTCTTC. Encoded protein: CASERTGQGDNEQFF.

The chain employs TRBV9 and TRBJ2-5; 8 bases are a match to TRBD1. After removal of 4 bases from V and 4 bases from J, the junction contained 9 bases not matched to a gene. Germline V gives CDR1 SGDLS, CDR2 YYNGEE. CDR3 length equals 15 residues. The CDR3 loop is CASSPRQGWSETQYF. CDR3 sequence (DNA): TGTGCCAGCAGCCCCAGACAGGGGTGGTCAGAGACCCAGTACTTC.

This clonotype has a handful of counts. The chain links TRBV11-1 to TRBJ2-7; possibly TRBD1 for D (6 bases). The length of the CDR3 is 15 residues. Germline assignment: CDR1 SGHAT and CDR2 FQDESV (reference sequence). Between the trimmed V and J ends, which lost 5 bases and 0 bases, there was a span of 14 bases. This chain's CDR3 is CASSGQGHSSYEQYF. Written as DNA, the CDR3 is TGTGCCAGCAGCGGCCAGGGGCATAGCTCCTACGAGCAGTACTTC.

This clonotype has a count of ten or more. The gene calls are TRBV9 and TRBJ2-1; 14 bases agree with TRBD2. Germline V gene lookup returns CDR1 SGDLS and CDR2 YYNGEE. This CDR3 has 17 amino acids. V was clipped by 3 bases and J by 7 bases; unmatched bases: 9. CDR3 loop: CASSGGTSGSGGNEQFF. The DNA for the CDR3 is TGTGCCAGCAGCGGAGGGACTAGCGGGAGCGGAGGGAATGAGCAGTTCTTC.

The chain uses TRBV7-9 and TRBJ2-5; TRBD1 agrees at 7 bases. Trimming removed 0 bases from V and 9 bases from J; junction bases left unmatched: 4. Germline V lookup: CDR1 SEHNR, CDR2 FQNEAQ (reference sequence). CDR3 size: 13 residues. CDR3 residues: CASSLAQGVAQYF. The CDR3 nucleotides are TGTGCCAGCAGCTTAGCGCAGGGGGTGGCCCAGTACTTC.